These 26 T cell receptor beta chains originate from one sample sequenced in a study of blood T cell repertoires in COVID-19. Sequencing was performed with immunoSEQ multiplex PCR; in TCRdb, only in-frame clones are kept and a portion is missing. Of about 89,000 clones in the sample, 70% to 80% were seen once. The material sequenced was peripheral blood. Source of these receptors: a human donor in a cohort sampled during active COVID-19.

The chain carries TRBV15 and TRBJ1-2; 7 nucleotides agree with TRBD1. The CDR3 runs 15 residues. With V trimmed by 3 bases and J by 4 bases, 8 bases remained unmatched. The germline CDR1 and CDR2 sequences are LNHNV and YYDKDF (reference sequence). In DNA, the CDR3 is TGTGCCACCAGCAGCCCTTCGACAGGGCCCTATGGCTACACCTTC. It yields the protein CATSSPSTGPYGYTF.

This clone showed up just once. The chain couples TRBV12-3 or TRBV12-4 to TRBJ2-7; no reliable D call. The CDR3 covers 11 residues. Trimming left V 6 bases short and J 3 bases short, with 6 bases between. In DNA form, the CDR3 reads TGTGCCAGCAGGCGGAACTACGAGCAGTACTTC. It encodes CASRRNYEQYF.

The gene calls are TRBV9 and TRBJ2-2, with D maybe TRBD1 (5 bases). Trimming pared 1 base from V and 1 base from J, leaving 11 bases between. The CDR3 spans 16 residues. Germline values: CDR1 SGDLS, CDR2 YYNGEE. The CDR3 nucleotides are TGTGCCAGCAGCGTATTTGACAGACAGAACACCGGGGAGCTGTTTTTT. Encoded protein: CASSVFDRQNTGELFF.

Only one count was recorded for this clone. V and J are TRBV28 and TRBJ1-1; maybe TRBD1 (5 bases). The V end lost 6 bases, the J end lost 4 bases, and 15 bases lay between the germline ends. The CDR3 runs to 14 residues. Germline V CDR1 and CDR2: MDHEN, SYDVKM. CDR3 coding DNA: TGTGCCAGCAGAAGTAGGGGAACGGCCACTGAAGCTTTCTTT. It is translated as CASRSRGTATEAFF.

The J gene is TRBJ2-5, the V gene TRBV6-5; maybe TRBD1 (5 bases). The V end was cut by 6 bases, the J end by 3 bases, with 11 bases between. This CDR3 has 13 amino acids. Germline lookup yields CDR1 MNHEY and CDR2 SVGAGI. In DNA, the CDR3 is TGTGCCAGCAGGAGACAGCCCGAAGAGACCCAGTACTTC. Residues: CASRRQPEETQYF.

The rearrangement uses TRBV28 and TRBJ2-1, with 7 bases lining up with TRBD1. The CDR3 consists of 16 residues. J gave up 0 bases and V 6 bases, and 8 bases lay outside the gene matches. Germline lookup yields CDR1 MDHEN and CDR2 SYDVKM. The CDR3 nucleotides are TGTGCCAGCAGCCCTACCTACAGGGGCTCCTACAATGAGCAGTTCTTC. This sequence encodes CASSPTYRGSYNEQFF.

The rearrangement links TRBV6-2 or TRBV6-3 to TRBJ2-1; D is unclear. Germline V gives CDR1 MNHEY, CDR2 SVGEGT. V was cut by 6 bases and J by 2 bases, with 14 bases left in between. This CDR3 region has 15 residues. The CDR3 sequence: CASSPDLMTYNEQFF. The CDR3 DNA reads as TGTGCCAGCAGCCCCGACTTAATGACCTACAATGAGCAGTTCTTC.

V usage is TRBV27 and J usage is TRBJ2-1; a weak D match, TRBD2 (6 bases). V was cut by 2 bases and J by 4 bases, with 15 bases left in between. The CDR3 consists of 16 residues. Per germline, CDR1 MNHEY and CDR2 SMNVEV (reference sequence). In DNA, the CDR3 is TGTGCCAGCAGTTTAACTCCGTGGGAGGAGTACAATGAGCAGTTCTTC. Translation: CASSLTPWEEYNEQFF.

The chain is built from TRBV18 and TRBJ1-3, with a weak D call TRBD1 (5 bases). V was pared by 2 bases and J by 0 bases, with 23 bases between. CDR1 and CDR2 from the germline V gene are KGHSH and LQKENI. CDR3 length: 20 residues. CDR3 sequence reads: CASSPIAIFIGGTSGNTIYF. In nucleotides, the CDR3 is TGTGCCAGCTCACCAATCGCCATTTTTATCGGGGGAACCTCTGGAAACACCATATATTTT. Looking up the rest from reference TRBV18 and TRBJ1-3 gives the full variable domain: NAGVMQNPRHLVRRRGQEARLRCSPMKGHSHVYWYRQLPEEGLKFMVYLQKENIIDESGMPKERFSAEFPKEGPSILRIQQVVRGDSAAYFCASSPIAIFIGGTSGNTIYFGEGSWLTVV.

The chain links TRBV2 to TRBJ2-3, with unresolved D. The germline CDR1 and CDR2 sequences are SNHLY and FYNNEI. The CDR3 spans 15 residues. V gave up 6 bases and J gave up 1 base, with 14 bases separating them. For the CDR3, the DNA is TGTGCCAGCAGGGAAACCACGGGTGGCACAGATACGCAGTATTTT. It codes for CASRETTGGTDTQYF.

The chain has TRBV28 and TRBJ2-1; 7 positions agree with TRBD2. Germline trimming cut 2 bases from V and 5 bases from J; bases unmatched to any gene: 12. This CDR3 spans 17 amino acids. CDR1 is MDHEN and CDR2 is SYDVKM in the germline V gene. The CDR3 DNA is TGTGCCAGCAGTTTAGTGGGAGGGTCCCTTACGGACAATGAGCAGTTCTTC. Protein: CASSLVGGSLTDNEQFF. Full variable domain (outside the CDR3, taken from reference TRBV28 and TRBJ2-1): DVKVTQSSRYLVKRTGEKVFLECVQDMDHENMFWYRQDPGLGLRLIYFSYDVKMKEKGDIPEGYSVSREKKERFSLILESASTNQTSMYLCASSLVGGSLTDNEQFFGPGTRLTVL.

The rearrangement uses TRBV15 and TRBJ2-7; 11 nucleotides align to TRBD2. Germline assignment: CDR1 LNHNV and CDR2 YYDKDF (reference sequence). V dropped 4 bases and J dropped 2; count of bases not matched to a gene: 7. CDR3 length equals 16 residues. Written as DNA, the CDR3 is TGTGCCACCAGCAAACTAGCGGGAGAGGGGGCCTACGAGCAGTACTTC. Translation: CATSKLAGEGAYEQYF.

The J gene is TRBJ2-7, the V gene TRBV12-5; a possible D gene is TRBD1 (5 bases). Germline loops: CDR1 LGHNT, CDR2 FRNRAP. The CDR3 is made up of 16 amino acids. Trimming removed 6 bases from V and 2 bases from J, with 20 bases in between. The CDR3 region has the DNA TGTGCTAGTGGACTCCGTCTGGCGGACACCACCTACGAGCAGTACTTC. Protein sequence: CASGLRLADTTYEQYF. Filled out from reference TRBV12-5 and TRBJ2-7, the complete variable domain reads DARVTQTPRHKVTEMGQEVTMRCQPILGHNTVFWYRQTMMQGLELLAYFRNRAPLDDSGMPKDRFSAEMPDATLATLKIQPSEPRDSAVYFCASGLRLADTTYEQYFGPGTRLTVT.

The V and J genes are TRBV7-2 and TRBJ2-3; D uncertain. V was shortened by 0 bases and J by 5 bases, with 9 bases between the two germline ends. The germline V gene encodes CDR1 SGHTA and CDR2 FQGNSA. The CDR3 has 14 residues. As DNA, the CDR3 is TGTGCCAGCAGCTTAGCTGTGGTAGTAGATACGCAGTATTTT. Residues: CASSLAVVVDTQYF.

The J gene is TRBJ2-2, the V gene TRBV7-2; maybe TRBD1 (7 bases). Trimming left V 6 bases short and J 9 bases short, with 14 bases between. This CDR3 region has 13 residues. Germline CDR1 and CDR2: SGHTA and FQGNSA. CDR3 loop: CASRGQGGRELFF. CDR3 DNA sequence: TGTGCCAGCAGGGGGCAGGGGGGCCGGGAGCTGTTTTTT.

The chain joins TRBV6-5 to TRBJ1-1; perhaps TRBD1 as D (6 bases). From germline, CDR1 is MNHEY and CDR2 SVGAGI. This CDR3 contains 15 residues. Trimming stripped 7 bases from V and 0 bases from J, with 15 bases between. CDR3 residues: CASTLLQGMNTEAFF. Written as DNA, the CDR3 is TGTGCCAGCACCCTCCTCCAGGGGATGAACACTGAAGCTTTCTTT.

The J gene is TRBJ2-7, the V gene TRBV7-2, with a tentative D call TRBD1 (6 bases). The CDR3 extends over 15 amino acids. The germline CDR1 and CDR2 sequences are SGHTA and FQGNSA. Trimming pared 5 bases from V and 5 bases from J, leaving 19 bases between. The CDR3 reads CASSPPPGANNEQYF. The CDR3 DNA follows: TGTGCCAGCAGCCCTCCCCCAGGGGCGAACAACGAGCAGTACTTC.

The chain combines TRBV29-1 with TRBJ2-3; D is perhaps TRBD2 (6 bases). Germline CDR1 reads SQVTM; CDR2 reads ANQGSEA. CDR3 size: 14 residues. V was shortened by 3 bases and J by 1 base, with 11 bases between the two germline ends. The CDR3 region is CSVERRAGTDTQYF. The CDR3 DNA follows: TGCAGCGTTGAGCGGAGGGCCGGCACAGATACGCAGTATTTT.

The chain is built from TRBV28 and TRBJ2-1, with a tentative D call TRBD2 (6 bases). Germline CDR1 is MDHEN and CDR2 is SYDVKM. The CDR3 has 11 amino acids. Trimming took off 8 bases at V and 9 bases at J, with 11 bases between the two ends. The CDR3 here is CASRGLSEQFF. The DNA for the CDR3 is TGTGCCAGCCGTGGACTATCTGAGCAGTTCTTC.

This clone was picked up a small number of times. Other DNA sequences in this specimen translate into the identical CDR3. J is TRBJ2-7 and V is TRBV12-3 or TRBV12-4; D not certain. V was cut by 2 bases and J by 2 bases, with 7 bases left in between. This CDR3 comprises 13 residues. The CDR3 sequence: CASSLSGAYEQYF. CDR3 nucleotides: TGTGCCAGCAGTTTATCGGGTGCCTACGAGCAGTACTTC.

The J gene is TRBJ2-2, the V gene TRBV7-8, with 8 bases matching TRBD1. The CDR3 loop spans 17 amino acids. CDR1 is SGHVS and CDR2 is FQNEAQ in the germline V gene. The V segment lost 6 bases and the J segment 2 bases; nucleotides outside the gene matches: 11. CDR3 nucleotide sequence: TGTGCCAGCAGTTTGACAGGGGCCACCTCAAACACCGGGGAGCTGTTTTTT. The encoded protein is CASSLTGATSNTGELFF.

Ten or more counts support this clone. V gene TRBV30 combines with J gene TRBJ2-1, with TRBD2 matching over 12 bases. With V trimmed by 0 bases and J by 2 bases, 5 bases remained unmatched. The CDR3 is 17 residues long. Germline V CDR1 and CDR2: GTSNPN, SVGIG (reference sequence). CDR3 sequence reads: CAWSVRLAGDPYNEQFF. The CDR3 DNA reads TGTGCCTGGAGTGTACGACTAGCGGGAGACCCCTACAATGAGCAGTTCTTC.

There are a few counts of this clone. The chain recombines TRBV19 with TRBJ1-5; 10 bases line up with TRBD1. The V segment lost 5 bases and the J segment 6 bases; nucleotides outside the gene matches: 4. Germline V gene data show CDR1 as LNHDA and CDR2 as SQIVND (reference sequence). The CDR3 runs to 14 residues. CDR3 sequence reads: CASSAGTGVQPQHF. CDR3 DNA: TGTGCCAGTAGTGCCGGGACAGGGGTTCAGCCCCAGCATTTT.

J is TRBJ2-5 and V is TRBV30; TRBD2 agrees at 12 bases. V gave up 8 bases and J gave up 3 bases; unmatched junction bases: 4. CDR1 is GTSNPN, CDR2 SVGIG, per germline (reference sequence). There are 13 residues in the CDR3. This CDR3 is CAVLAGGEETQYF. CDR3 DNA: TGTGCCGTGCTAGCGGGAGGGGAAGAGACCCAGTACTTC.

This clone appeared a single time. In DNA, the CDR3 is TGTGCCAGCAGTGACTTAGCGGGAGGGCGGGGTCAAGAGACCCAGTACTTC. The encoded protein is CASSDLAGGRGQETQYF. The chain has TRBV2 and TRBJ2-5, with TRBD2 matching 11 bases. The CDR3 contains 17 residues. The germline V gene encodes CDR1 SNHLY and CDR2 FYNNEI. V trimming: 3 bases; J trimming: 2 bases; junction bases outside the gene matches: 8.

The chain carries TRBV18 and TRBJ2-3; 9 positions match TRBD2. Germline V gene lookup returns CDR1 KGHSH and CDR2 LQKENI. There are 19 residues in the CDR3. V lost 1 base to trimming and J lost 1 base; unmatched junction nucleotides: 12. The CDR3 nucleotides are TGTGCCAGCTCACCACTCACAGGATATCGGACTAGCGGCACAGATACGCAGTATTTT. Its protein is CASSPLTGYRTSGTDTQYF. Together with reference TRBV18 and TRBJ2-3, the CDR3 gives the full variable domain: NAGVMQNPRHLVRRRGQEARLRCSPMKGHSHVYWYRQLPEEGLKFMVYLQKENIIDESGMPKERFSAEFPKEGPSILRIQQVVRGDSAAYFCASSPLTGYRTSGTDTQYFGPGTRLTVL.